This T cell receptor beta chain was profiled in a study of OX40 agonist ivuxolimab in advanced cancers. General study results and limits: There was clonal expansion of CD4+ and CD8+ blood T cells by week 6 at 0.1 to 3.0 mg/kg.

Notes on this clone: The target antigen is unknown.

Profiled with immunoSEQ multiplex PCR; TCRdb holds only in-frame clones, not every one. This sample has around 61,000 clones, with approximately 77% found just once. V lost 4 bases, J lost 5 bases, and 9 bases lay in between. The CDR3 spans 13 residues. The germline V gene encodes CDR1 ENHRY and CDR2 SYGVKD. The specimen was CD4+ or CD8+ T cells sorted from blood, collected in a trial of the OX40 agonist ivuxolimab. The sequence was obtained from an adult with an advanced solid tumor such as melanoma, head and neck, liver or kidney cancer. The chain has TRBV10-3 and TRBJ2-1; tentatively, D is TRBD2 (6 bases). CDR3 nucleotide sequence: TGTGCCATCAGTGGCGGCGGGGACAATGAGCAGTTCTTC. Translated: CAISGGGDNEQFF.